One sample yielded the 7 T cell receptor beta chains listed below, sequenced in a study of shared clonotypes between healthy human individuals. The repertoire was sequenced with immunoSEQ multiplex PCR; TCRdb's copy has only in-frame clones and lacks some. This table has some 1.4 million clones, 96% appearing once. Sequencing used naive CD4+ T cells sorted from blood. Subset specified: CD45RA+ positively selected. These receptors were obtained from a man aged 30 to 45 in good health.

This clone appeared once. The J gene is TRBJ2-3, the V gene TRBV7-9; 8 bases fit TRBD2. Germline assignment: CDR1 SEHNR and CDR2 FQNEAQ (reference sequence). V was clipped by 4 bases and J by 3 bases; unmatched bases: 12. The CDR3 covers 17 residues. This CDR3 reads CASSSLRPGLETDTQYF. DNA for the CDR3: TGTGCCAGCAGCTCACTTAGGCCGGGACTAGAAACAGATACGCAGTATTTT.

As regards this clone: The sample carries other DNA sequences with the same CDR3. The chain joins TRBV5-4 to TRBJ2-7; 16 bases map to TRBD2. V shed 2 bases and J 4 bases; nucleotides not matched to a gene: 3. Germline assignment: CDR1 SGHNT and CDR2 YYREEE (reference sequence). The CDR3 length is 16 residues. CDR3 sequence (DNA): TGTGCCAGCAGCTTAGGGACTAGCGGGAGGGCTTACGAGCAGTACTTC. It yields the protein CASSLGTSGRAYEQYF.

The V gene is TRBV30, the J gene TRBJ1-5, with 7 bases matching TRBD1. CDR3 length equals 15 residues. CDR1 and CDR2 from the germline V gene are GTSNPN and SVGIG (reference sequence). The V gene end was trimmed by 2 bases and the J gene end by 2 bases; junction bases not matched to a gene: 6. The CDR3 spells CAWSPGTARNQPQHF. CDR3 sequence (DNA): TGTGCCTGGAGTCCCGGGACAGCTCGCAATCAGCCCCAGCATTTT. The complete variable domain, with remaining parts taken from reference TRBV30 and TRBJ1-5, reads SQTIHQWPATLVQPVGSPLSLECTVEGTSNPNLYWYRQAAGRGLQLLFYSVGIGQISSEVPQNLSASRPQDRQFILSSKKLLLSDSGFYLCAWSPGTARNQPQHFGDGTRLSIL.

The chain couples TRBV19 to TRBJ1-2; D remains ambiguous. The ends were cut back, 5 bases at V and 7 bases at J, with 17 bases in the middle. Germline values: CDR1 LNHDA, CDR2 SQIVND (reference sequence). The CDR3 is made up of 14 amino acids. CDR3 DNA sequence: TGTGCCAGTAGTCCTGACGGGGTTCGTAGTGGCTACACCTTC. Its protein product is CASSPDGVRSGYTF.

Note on this clone: This sample includes further DNA sequences coding for the same CDR3. The chain couples TRBV5-1 to TRBJ2-1, with D uncertain. This CDR3 has 13 residues. Trimming pared 0 bases from V and 1 base from J, leaving 2 bases between. Germline V gene data show CDR1 as SGHRS and CDR2 as YFSETQ. For the CDR3, the DNA is TGCGCCAGCAGCTTGGGGTCCTACAATGAGCAGTTCTTC. The encoded protein is CASSLGSYNEQFF. Using reference TRBV5-1 and TRBJ2-1 for the parts outside the CDR3, the full variable domain is KAGVTQTPRYLIKTRGQQVTLSCSPISGHRSVSWYQQTPGQGLQFLFEYFSETQRNKGNFPGRFSGRQFSNSRSEMNVSTLELGDSALYLCASSLGSYNEQFFGPGTRLTVL.

This chain uses TRBV10-3 with TRBJ2-3; maybe TRBD1 (5 bases). Germline assignment: CDR1 ENHRY and CDR2 SYGVKD. The CDR3 loop spans 17 amino acids. V lost 3 bases and J lost 2, with 18 bases in between. This chain's CDR3 is CAISDFSGRASTDTQYF. DNA for the CDR3: TGTGCCATCAGTGATTTCTCGGGCAGGGCCTCCACAGATACGCAGTATTTT.

The J gene is TRBJ2-1, the V gene TRBV9; perhaps TRBD2 as D (6 bases). CDR1 and CDR2 from the germline V gene are SGDLS and YYNGEE. The CDR3 has 15 amino acids. V shed 1 base and J shed 7 bases, with 15 bases lying between them. CDR3 amino acids: CASSVSTGVGNEQFF. The CDR3 nucleotides read TGTGCCAGCAGCGTATCAACGGGAGTGGGTAATGAGCAGTTCTTC.